A single sample gave rise to the 7 T cell receptor beta chains below, sequenced in a study of T cells in Graves' hyperthyroidism and ophthalmopathy. Amplification of TCR beta CDR3 regions was performed using RNA transcripts as template. Using the HTBI primer set, a first-round RT-PCR was run on the TCR CDR3. From the multiplex PCR reads, TCRdb called clonotypes with MiXCR, one entry per CDR3 protein. This table holds about 520,000 distinct CDR3 sequences, 24% found once. Sequenced sample: blood. Source of these receptors: a woman younger than 45 with Graves' ophthalmopathy.

Comments on this clonotype: Germline is not matched at one junction end, which may reflect a read error. V gene TRBV29-1 combines with J gene TRBJ2-4; 9 positions match TRBD1. In germline, CDR1 is SQVTM, CDR2 ANQGSEA. The CDR3 is made up of 12 amino acids. The CDR3 DNA is TGCAGCGTGGGACAGGGACGGGACATTAAGTACTTC. Translation gives CSVGQGRDIKYF.

The chain employs TRBV6-1 and TRBJ1-2, with 7 bases that match TRBD1. The CDR3 covers 13 residues. J was trimmed by 8 bases and V by 5 bases; bases with no gene match: 8. Germline CDR1 reads MNHNS; CDR2 reads SASEGT. CDR3 loop: CASSIGQVGGYTF. The DNA of the CDR3 is TGTGCCAGCAGTATCGGACAGGTCGGGGGCTACACCTTC.

In its sample, this clonotype was seen many times. V gene TRBV10-3 combines with J gene TRBJ1-2; D unresolved. Trimming removed 8 bases from V and 6 bases from J, with 19 bases in between. Per the germline V gene, CDR1 is ENHRY and CDR2 is SYGVKD. The CDR3 contains 14 residues. CDR3 amino acids: CAIRLSLVANGYTF. CDR3 nucleotide sequence: TGTGCCATCCGATTAAGCCTGGTCGCGAATGGCTACACCTTC.

This chain joins TRBV4-2 and TRBJ1-5; tentative D call: TRBD1 (6 bases). The CDR3 has 18 amino acids. CDR1 is LGHNA and CDR2 is YNFKEQ in the germline V gene. Trimming took 0 bases from V and 3 from J, leaving 18 bases between them. The CDR3 DNA follows: TGTGCCAGCAGCCAAGATTCCCATCCGGACAGCACCAATCAGCCCCAGCATTTT. Its translation: CASSQDSHPDSTNQPQHF.

This clonotype was observed at least ten times. V is TRBV4-3 and J is TRBJ2-5; 12 bases map to TRBD2. Per the germline V gene, CDR1 is LGHNA and CDR2 is YSLEER. The trim removed 1 base at V and 5 bases at J, leaving 8 bases unmatched. There are 17 residues in the CDR3. CDR3 residues: CASSQGASGGAWETQYF. The CDR3 DNA reads as TGCGCCAGCAGCCAAGGGGCTAGCGGGGGGGCGTGGGAGACCCAGTACTTC.

This clonotype was counted many times. The chain carries TRBV5-1 and TRBJ1-2; D is uncertain. Trimming removed 2 bases from V and 4 bases from J, with 9 bases in between. The CDR3 runs to 13 residues. The V gene's germline CDR1 is SGHRS and CDR2 YFSETQ. The CDR3 bases are TGCGCCAGCAGCTTCGGCAGCACCTATGGCTACACCTTC. Residues: CASSFGSTYGYTF.

This clonotype was seen ten or more times. The V gene is TRBV27, the J gene TRBJ2-7; D might be TRBD2 (6 bases). Trimming shortened V by 2 bases and J by 3 bases, and 14 bases separated the two germline ends. The CDR3 consists of 15 residues. Germline CDR1 is MNHEY and CDR2 is SMNVEV (reference sequence). In nucleotides, the CDR3 is TGTGCCAGCAGTTTAGCGGGGCTAGCGATCTACGAGCAGTACTTC. It encodes CASSLAGLAIYEQYF.